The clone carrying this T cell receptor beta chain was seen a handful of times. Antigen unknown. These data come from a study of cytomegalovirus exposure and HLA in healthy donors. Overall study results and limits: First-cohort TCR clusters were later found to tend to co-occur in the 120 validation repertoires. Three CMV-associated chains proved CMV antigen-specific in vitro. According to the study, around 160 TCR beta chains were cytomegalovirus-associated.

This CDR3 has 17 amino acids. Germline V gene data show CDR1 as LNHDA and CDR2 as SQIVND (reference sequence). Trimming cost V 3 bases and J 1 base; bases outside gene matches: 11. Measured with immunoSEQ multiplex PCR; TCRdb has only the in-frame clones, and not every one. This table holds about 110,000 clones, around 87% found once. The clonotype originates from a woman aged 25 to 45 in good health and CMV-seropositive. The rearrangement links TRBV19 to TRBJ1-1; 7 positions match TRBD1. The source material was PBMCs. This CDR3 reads CASSIRQGGNRNTEAFF. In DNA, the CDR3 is TGTGCCAGTAGTATCCGACAGGGCGGGAACAGGAACACTGAAGCTTTCTTT.